Listed below are T cell receptor beta chains from one sample, sequenced in a study of cytomegalovirus exposure and HLA in healthy donors. Profiling relied on immunoSEQ multiplex PCR, and the TCRdb table lists in-frame clones only, not all of them. The sample has 150,000 to 200,000 clones; approximately 81% are singletons. Sequences were obtained from PBMCs. All receptors come from a man aged 18-30 years in good health and CMV-seropositive. Both conserved end residues are part of each CDR3. The D gene is left open where the match is weak. Size is stated for part of the rows, as once, few or many counts, or as a class when the clone is expanded.

V gene: TRBV11-2; J gene: TRBJ2-2; clone size: few; D gene: NA; CDR3 DNA: TGTGCCTGTGCAGTGAACACCGGGGAGCTGTTTTTT; CDR3 protein: CACAVNTGELFF
V gene: TRBV30; J gene: TRBJ2-1; clone size: NA; D gene: NA; CDR3 DNA: TGTGCCTGGAGACGAACAGGGTTTGAGCAGTTCTTC; CDR3 protein: CAWRRTGFEQFF
V gene: TRBV7-9; J gene: TRBJ1-2; clone size: NA; D gene: NA; CDR3 DNA: TGTGCCAGCAGCCCTGACCGACTACAGACCTTC; CDR3 protein: CASSPDRLQTF
V gene: TRBV27; J gene: TRBJ2-1; clone size: NA; D gene: TRBD2; CDR3 DNA: TGTGCCAGCACCACCTCCCCCGGGACTAGCGGGAGGAGTGAGCAGTTCTTC; CDR3 protein: CASTTSPGTSGRSEQFF
V gene: TRBV2; J gene: TRBJ2-7; clone size: NA; D gene: NA; CDR3 DNA: TGTGCCAGCAGCGCTATCCAATACGAGCAGTACTTC; CDR3 protein: CASSAIQYEQYF
V gene: TRBV7-9; J gene: TRBJ2-1; clone size: NA; D gene: NA; CDR3 DNA: TGTGCCAGCAGCCCCCGCCTGAGCTCCTACAATGAGCAGTTCTTC; CDR3 protein: CASSPRLSSYNEQFF
V gene: TRBV7-9; J gene: TRBJ1-6; clone size: NA; D gene: NA; CDR3 DNA: TGTGCCAGCAGCTTAGGAGACAGGCTGAATCCACCCCTCCACTTT; CDR3 protein: CASSLGDRLNPPLHF
V gene: TRBV28; J gene: TRBJ2-1; clone size: NA; D gene: TRBD2; CDR3 DNA: TGTGCCAGCAGTGTAGCGGGAGGGCCTGGTGGGTCCAATGAGCAGTTCTTC; CDR3 protein: CASSVAGGPGGSNEQFF
V gene: TRBV28; J gene: TRBJ1-2; clone size: NA; D gene: TRBD1; CDR3 DNA: TGTGCCAGCAGTTCCCCGGACAGGGAAAACGGCTACACCTTC; CDR3 protein: CASSSPDRENGYTF
V gene: TRBV10-3; J gene: TRBJ2-1; clone size: NA; D gene: TRBD1; CDR3 DNA: TGTGCCATCAGTGAGGCCGGACAGGGGACCAATGAGCAGTTCTTC; CDR3 protein: CAISEAGQGTNEQFF
V gene: TRBV27; J gene: TRBJ2-1; clone size: NA; D gene: NA; CDR3 DNA: TGTGCCAGCAGTTTAGGCAGGGGCAATGAGCAGTTCTTC; CDR3 protein: CASSLGRGNEQFF
V gene: TRBV9; J gene: TRBJ1-2; clone size: NA; D gene: NA; CDR3 DNA: TGTGCCAGCAGCGTAGGGGGGGGGCGAGGGAACTATGGCTACACCTTC; CDR3 protein: CASSVGGGRGNYGYTF
V gene: TRBV7-2; J gene: TRBJ1-3; clone size: NA; D gene: NA; CDR3 DNA: TGTGCCAGCAGCTTAGCGTACACCAGTGGAAACACCATATATTTT; CDR3 protein: CASSLAYTSGNTIYF
V gene: TRBV6-1; J gene: TRBJ1-1; clone size: once; D gene: TRBD1; CDR3 DNA: TGTGCCAGCACTCCCCACCGACAGGGCACTGAAGCTTTCTTT; CDR3 protein: CASTPHRQGTEAFF
V gene: TRBV5-1; J gene: TRBJ2-3; clone size: NA; D gene: NA; CDR3 DNA: TGCGCCAGCAGCGCGCGGCGGATCACAGATACGCAGTATTTT; CDR3 protein: CASSARRITDTQYF
V gene: TRBV9; J gene: TRBJ1-2; clone size: NA; D gene: TRBD1; CDR3 DNA: TGTGCCAGCAGCGTAGCGACAGGGGACGGCTACACCTTC; CDR3 protein: CASSVATGDGYTF
V gene: TRBV27; J gene: TRBJ1-1; clone size: once; D gene: NA; CDR3 DNA: TGTGCCAGCAGTACCGGGGTGACGAACACTGAAGCTTTCTTT; CDR3 protein: CASSTGVTNTEAFF
V gene: TRBV28; J gene: TRBJ2-1; clone size: once; D gene: TRBD2; CDR3 DNA: TGTGCCAGCAGTTTCAGACTAGCTCGCGATGAGCAGTTCTTC; CDR3 protein: CASSFRLARDEQFF
V gene: TRBV18; J gene: TRBJ2-3; clone size: NA; D gene: NA; CDR3 DNA: TGTGCCAGCTCACCCCCGGGACCGCGGACAGGCACAGATACGCAGTATTTT; CDR3 protein: CASSPPGPRTGTDTQYF
V gene: TRBV12-5; J gene: TRBJ1-1; clone size: NA; D gene: TRBD1; CDR3 DNA: TGTGCTAGTGGCCGGACAGGGAATTGGAACACTGAAGCTTTCTTT; CDR3 protein: CASGRTGNWNTEAFF
V gene: TRBV27; J gene: TRBJ1-4; clone size: NA; D gene: NA; CDR3 DNA: TGTGCCAGCAGTTTACGGTATCAGGGTGTGGAAAAACTGTTTTTT; CDR3 protein: CASSLRYQGVEKLFF
V gene: TRBV27; J gene: TRBJ2-1; clone size: NA; D gene: NA; CDR3 DNA: TGTGCCAGCAAAGTTCAACAGGGTCTTGGAGATGAGCAGTTCTTC; CDR3 protein: CASKVQQGLGDEQFF
V gene: TRBV27; J gene: TRBJ2-3; clone size: NA; D gene: NA; CDR3 DNA: TGTGCCAGCAGTTCACCTTGGGCACAGCCGGATACGCAGTATTTT; CDR3 protein: CASSSPWAQPDTQYF
V gene: TRBV5-1; J gene: TRBJ2-7; clone size: NA; D gene: TRBD2; CDR3 DNA: TGCGCCAGCAGCTCCCTCGGGACTAGCGGGAGGTACGAGCAGTACTTC; CDR3 protein: CASSSLGTSGRYEQYF
V gene: TRBV9; J gene: TRBJ2-7; clone size: NA; D gene: TRBD2; CDR3 DNA: TGTGCCAGCAGCGTAGCGGCTAGCGGGGGCCTGAGCTCCTACGAGCAGTACTTC; CDR3 protein: CASSVAASGGLSSYEQYF
V gene: TRBV7-3; J gene: TRBJ2-3; clone size: NA; D gene: TRBD2; CDR3 DNA: TGTGCCAGCAGCTCGGGACTAGCGACAGATACGCAGTATTTT; CDR3 protein: CASSSGLATDTQYF
V gene: TRBV5-6; J gene: TRBJ2-7; clone size: NA; D gene: NA; CDR3 DNA: TGTGCCAGCAGCTTGGCCACGGGACTCCGATCCCACGAGCAGTACTTC; CDR3 protein: CASSLATGLRSHEQYF
V gene: TRBV5-5; J gene: TRBJ2-7; clone size: few; D gene: NA; CDR3 DNA: TGTGCCAGCAGCGGGCAGGATGCTTACGAGCAGTACTTC; CDR3 protein: CASSGQDAYEQYF
V gene: TRBV7-6; J gene: TRBJ1-6; clone size: NA; D gene: NA; CDR3 DNA: TGTGCCAGCAGCTTAGACGGGGGGCGAGGTTCACCCCTCCACTTT; CDR3 protein: CASSLDGGRGSPLHF
V gene: TRBV5-1; J gene: TRBJ1-3; clone size: few; D gene: NA; CDR3 DNA: TGCGCCAGCAGCCTGAGTGGGGAGGGAAACACCATATATTTT; CDR3 protein: CASSLSGEGNTIYF
V gene: TRBV7-9; J gene: TRBJ2-7; clone size: NA; D gene: TRBD2; CDR3 DNA: TGTGCCAGCAGCGACGGGACTAGCGGGAACGACGAGCAGTACTTC; CDR3 protein: CASSDGTSGNDEQYF
V gene: TRBV28; J gene: TRBJ2-7; clone size: NA; D gene: NA; CDR3 DNA: TGTGCCAGCAGTTTAAGGACAGCCGTTAGGGCAACCTACGAGCAGTACTTC; CDR3 protein: CASSLRTAVRATYEQYF
V gene: TRBV5-1; J gene: TRBJ2-7; clone size: NA; D gene: TRBD1; CDR3 DNA: TGCGCCAGCAGCGTGGACAGGGCCAGTTACGAGCAGTACTTC; CDR3 protein: CASSVDRASYEQYF
V gene: TRBV5-4; J gene: TRBJ2-1; clone size: NA; D gene: TRBD1; CDR3 DNA: TGTGCCAGCAGCGATTTCCGGGACAGGGGGAATGAGCAGTTCTTC; CDR3 protein: CASSDFRDRGNEQFF
V gene: TRBV5-4; J gene: TRBJ2-1; clone size: NA; D gene: TRBD2; CDR3 DNA: TGTGCCAGCAGCGGCGGGACTAGCGGTTACAATGAGCAGTTCTTC; CDR3 protein: CASSGGTSGYNEQFF
V gene: TRBV5-4; J gene: TRBJ1-2; clone size: NA; D gene: TRBD1; CDR3 DNA: TGTGCCAGCAGCGCGGGACAGCGCTATGGCTACACCTTC; CDR3 protein: CASSAGQRYGYTF
V gene: TRBV30; J gene: TRBJ2-7; clone size: NA; D gene: TRBD1; CDR3 DNA: TGTGCCTGGCAGGCCCCCGGGACAGGGGGCTACGAGCAGTACTTC; CDR3 protein: CAWQAPGTGGYEQYF
V gene: TRBV10-1; J gene: TRBJ2-1; clone size: NA; D gene: NA; CDR3 DNA: TGCGCCAGCAGCGAACCGGCGGGGCTGTCTTACAATGAGCAGTTCTTC; CDR3 protein: CASSEPAGLSYNEQFF
V gene: TRBV30; J gene: TRBJ2-5; clone size: NA; D gene: NA; CDR3 DNA: TGTGCCGCCGGGGGTGGGGGTCAAGAGACCCAGTACTTC; CDR3 protein: CAAGGGGQETQYF
V gene: TRBV6-5; J gene: TRBJ1-1; clone size: NA; D gene: NA; CDR3 DNA: TGTGCCAGCAGTTACCACAGTAACACTGAAGCTTTCTTT; CDR3 protein: CASSYHSNTEAFF
V gene: TRBV7-3; J gene: TRBJ2-5; clone size: NA; D gene: TRBD1; CDR3 DNA: TGTGCCAGCAGCTCCACAGGGGGAAGGGAGACCCAGTACTTC; CDR3 protein: CASSSTGGRETQYF
V gene: TRBV27; J gene: TRBJ2-7; clone size: NA; D gene: TRBD1; CDR3 DNA: TGTGCCAGCAGTTTATTGGGGGACCGGGACAGGGGACACTACGAGCAGTACTTC; CDR3 protein: CASSLLGDRDRGHYEQYF
V gene: TRBV5-8; J gene: TRBJ1-2; clone size: NA; D gene: NA; CDR3 DNA: TGTGCCAGATCAACAGGGAGAGACTATGGCTACACCTTC; CDR3 protein: CARSTGRDYGYTF
V gene: TRBV28; J gene: TRBJ2-3; clone size: NA; D gene: NA; CDR3 DNA: TGTGCCAGCAGTTTGCCACCAGGGGGACTAGCAGATACGCAGTATTTT; CDR3 protein: CASSLPPGGLADTQYF
V gene: TRBV19; J gene: TRBJ1-2; clone size: few; D gene: NA; CDR3 DNA: TGTGCCACATCAGCCGGGACACCTAACTATGGCTACACCTTC; CDR3 protein: CATSAGTPNYGYTF